This T cell receptor (beta chain) originates from a study of shared clonotypes between healthy human individuals. V shed 3 bases, J shed 7 bases, and the junction held 11 bases outside the gene matches. The germline V gene has CDR1 MNHNS and CDR2 SASEGT. The CDR3 extends over 15 amino acids. Assay used: immunoSEQ multiplex PCR; TCRdb lists only in-frame clones, some missing. This table has 2.3 million or so clones, 93% appearing once. The clonotype was recovered from a man aged 18 to 30 in good health. Some clones in this sample may be carry-over from other donors' samples. The chain couples TRBV6-1 to TRBJ2-7, with 8 bases fitting TRBD1. Sequencing used naive CD4+ T cells from PBMCs. Subset described: CD45RA+ positively selected. CDR3 region: CASSDSGRGLREQYF. CDR3 nucleotide sequence: TGTGCCAGCAGTGATTCCGGCAGGGGGCTAAGAGAGCAGTACTTC.